These 13 T cell receptor beta chains originate from one sample sequenced in a study of blood T cell repertoires in COVID-19. Method: immunoSEQ multiplex PCR; TCRdb's copy keeps in-frame clones and lacks some. The sample lists 110,000 or so clones, about four fifths occurring once. Sequenced material: peripheral blood. The origin of the receptors is a woman in her 40s with acute or convalescent COVID-19.

V is TRBV3-1 (or the pseudogene TRBV3-2) and J is TRBJ2-1; the D is unclear. Trimming took off 0 bases at V and 10 bases at J, with 19 bases between the two ends. From germline, CDR1 is LGHDT and CDR2 YNNKEL (reference sequence). The CDR3 loop spans 16 amino acids. CDR3 region: CASSQDYGVHVLEQFF. In nucleotides, the CDR3 is TGTGCCAGCAGCCAAGATTACGGAGTGCACGTCTTAGAGCAGTTCTTC.

This clone was counted a single time. The gene calls are TRBV21-1 and TRBJ2-5; the D segment call TRBD1 is taken from the table without a DNA check. TRBV21-1 is noted as a pseudogene. CDR3 length: 14 residues. The CDR3 loop is CASSRNRRQETQYF. In DNA form, the CDR3 reads TGTGCCAGCAGCAGGAACAGGCGACAAGAGACCCAGTACTTC.

The V call is TRBV3-1 (or the pseudogene TRBV3-2), the J call TRBJ2-2; 9 bases map to TRBD2. The germline V gene has CDR1 LGHDT and CDR2 YNNKEL (reference sequence). This CDR3 contains 15 residues. The ends lost 1 base at V and 4 bases at J; junction bases unmatched: 1. CDR3 DNA sequence: TGTGCCAGCAGCCAAGGGCGGGGGGGCACCGGGGAGCTGTTTTTT. Translated, it gives CASSQGRGGTGELFF.

This clone was seen only a few times. The chain couples TRBV7-2 to TRBJ1-4; D is uncertain. The CDR3 covers 12 residues. Germline CDR1 and CDR2: SGHTA and FQGNSA. Deletions cut 7 bases from V and 5 bases from J, with 8 bases between. CDR3: CASTYNNEKLFF. The CDR3 DNA reads TGTGCCAGCACATACAACAATGAAAAACTGTTTTTT.

V is TRBV5-1 and J is TRBJ2-3, with 9 bases fitting TRBD2. V lost 3 bases and J lost 6; bases outside the gene matches: 5. The CDR3 consists of 14 residues. CDR1 is SGHRS and CDR2 is YFSETQ in the germline V gene. The CDR3 protein is CASSWGLASDTQYF. In DNA, the CDR3 is TGCGCCAGCAGCTGGGGACTAGCATCCGATACGCAGTATTTT.

The chain joins TRBV3-1 (or the pseudogene TRBV3-2) to TRBJ2-5, with TRBD2 matching 7 bases. CDR1 and CDR2 (germline): LGHDT, YNNKEL (reference sequence). CDR3 length equals 16 residues. The V gene end was trimmed by 2 bases and the J gene end by 4 bases; junction bases not matched to a gene: 10. As DNA, the CDR3 is TGTGCCAGCAGCCAACTTACGGGGGGTCGGCTAGAGACCCAGTACTTC. Encoded protein: CASSQLTGGRLETQYF.

The chain is built from TRBV24-1 and TRBJ1-4; D unresolved. Germline-derived CDR1 and CDR2 are KGHDR and SFDVKD. The CDR3 is 17 amino acids. V dropped 5 bases and J dropped 4 bases, with 19 bases sitting between them. The CDR3 sequence is CATSAPFNCSLNEKLFF. DNA of the CDR3: TGTGCCACCAGTGCCCCGTTCAACTGTTCCCTTAATGAAAAACTGTTTTTT.

The chain links TRBV7-9 to TRBJ2-5; 7 positions match TRBD1. The CDR3 contains 13 residues. Trimming cost V 5 bases and J 6 bases; bases outside gene matches: 6. Per germline, CDR1 SEHNR and CDR2 FQNEAQ (reference sequence). The CDR3 loop reads CASSPGTAQTQYF. The CDR3 DNA reads as TGTGCCAGCAGCCCCGGGACAGCGCAGACCCAGTACTTC.

This clone came up a few times. The rearrangement joins TRBV4-1 to TRBJ2-3; 8 bases agree with TRBD1. The CDR3 is made up of 14 amino acids. With 4 bases clipped from V and 4 bases from J, the junction kept 4 bases outside the gene matches. The germline V gene encodes CDR1 MGHRA and CDR2 YSYEKL. The CDR3 bases are TGCGCCAGCAGCCCACAGGGGGGACCAGATACGCAGTATTTT. Protein sequence: CASSPQGGPDTQYF.

The rearrangement links TRBV7-8 to TRBJ2-7, with unresolved D. There are 12 residues in the CDR3. The V end was cut by 5 bases, the J end by 2 bases, with 7 bases between. Germline loops: CDR1 SGHVS, CDR2 FQNEAQ. Here the CDR3 DNA reads TGTGCCAGCAGCCCCCCCGCCTACGAGCAGTACTTC. Amino acids: CASSPPAYEQYF.

In its sample, this clone was seen a few times. The V and J genes are TRBV3-1 (or the pseudogene TRBV3-2) and TRBJ2-5; tentative D call: TRBD1 (6 bases). The length of the CDR3 is 14 residues. Trimming removed 2 bases from V and 4 bases from J, with 11 bases in between. Germline-derived CDR1 and CDR2 are LGHDT and YNNKEL (reference sequence). The CDR3 region has the DNA TGTGCCAGCAGCCAAAGTGTCAGGGGAGAGACCCAGTACTTC. Translating gives CASSQSVRGETQYF.

This chain joins TRBV9 and TRBJ2-3; D is possibly TRBD2 (6 bases). The V and J ends lost 5 bases and 3 bases respectively, with 13 bases between them. This CDR3 spans 14 amino acids. Germline V gives CDR1 SGDLS, CDR2 YYNGEE. The CDR3 sequence: CASSSHGGTDTQYF. The CDR3 bases are TGTGCCAGCAGTAGCCACGGGGGAACAGATACGCAGTATTTT.

The chain has TRBV4-1 and TRBJ2-7; D uncertain. The CDR3 covers 15 residues. CDR1 is MGHRA, CDR2 YSYEKL, per germline. The V end was cut by 0 bases, the J end by 3 bases, with 12 bases between. CDR3: CASSQDRTEYYEQYF. DNA for the CDR3: TGCGCCAGCAGCCAAGATCGTACCGAGTACTACGAGCAGTACTTC.